This record concerns one T cell receptor beta chain sequence. Sequencing of TCR beta drew on CD8+ and CD4+ T cells from blood. Reverse transcription of about 0.5 to 1 ug RNA used random hexamers. The CDR3 of TCR beta was amplified by immunoSEQ multiplex PCR across 54 Vbeta and 13 Jbeta. TCRdb itself ran the immunoSEQ multiplex PCR reads through MiXCR, one entry per CDR3 protein. Of about 89,000 distinct CDR3 sequences detected, 85% to 95% appear once; the ten largest clones hold less than 0.35%. The data are from a study of CD8 T cells in Susac syndrome. The germline V gene has CDR1 MNHEY and CDR2 SMNVEV (reference sequence). This CDR3 comprises 11 residues. Trimming pared 7 bases from V and 5 bases from J, leaving 6 bases between.

This clonotype was sampled from a human donor in good health. The V call is TRBV27, the J call TRBJ2-1; unclear D gene. The sample was CD8+ T cells from PBMCs. The CDR3 DNA follows: TGTGCCAGCATCCATAACAATGAGCAGTTCTTC. This translates into CASIHNNEQFF.